This record looks at one TCR beta chain sequence and its context. Its antigen remains unidentified. It has no much larger one-base neighbor in the sample; base qualities were not kept. These data belong to a study of blood T cell dynamics during melanoma immunotherapy (dated by TCRdb to between 2020 and 2021). About the investigation overall: Patients had metastatic melanoma and received first-line pembrolizumab or nivolumab plus ipilimumab as standard of care in the United Kingdom. To find early correlates of response, the study profiled the peripheral T cell receptor repertoires of patients with metastatic melanoma both before and after one cycle of checkpoint inhibitor therapy. The training cohort consisted of consecutive patients, while an additional independent group of patients from the same centre was pooled to form an external validation set. Summary of the overall study and its limitations: Whether the T cell clones behind the repertoire changes were melanoma-specific or instead reflected general immune activation was something the study could not determine. Among sorted CD8+ subsets, the highest similarity to cfDNA CDR3 sequences and the highest clonality were observed in TIE cells, which was suggestive of active turnover with convergence on dominant clones. The relatively small sample size was recognized as a factor that could limit how well the results generalize.

The entire DNA extracted from each sorted CD8+ T cell subset was loaded into the assay. The immunoSEQ TCRb Assay kit was used according to manufacturer instructions to amplify TCR beta CDR3 sequences from genomic DNA. The KAPA Library Quantification Kit for Illumina platforms was used to quantify pooled libraries by qPCR. Sequencing of the pooled libraries was done on an Illumina NextSeq 500, with clustering at roughly 0.6-1.1 pM. Per the source publication's procedure: TCR data were analyzed with immunoSEQ ANALYZER and the R LymphoSeq package. A rearrangement efficiency score was calculated as productive divided by the sum of productive and non-productive CDR3 sequences. Clonality was measured with the Gini coefficient and diversity with the Renyi index at alpha=1, compared pairwise between timepoints within each patient. In LymphoSeq, clonal relatedness was computed with an edit distance of 3 and repertoire similarity was computed with the Bhattacharyya coefficient. Linear discriminant analysis on week-3 changes in clonality and diversity was built with the R MASS and caret packages to classify response. This is the immuneACCESS table as TCRdb keeps it, with only in-frame sequences that have V and J called. A part of the clones is gone; compared with another copy, unresolved V genes explain less than half, and the rest is unexplained. The V and J calls and the clone size are those of that table, but D and trimming were determined from the DNA. In this sample the table shows about 16,000 clones, approximately 94% of which occur a single time. Clones ranked in the top ten supply 0.2% to 0.25% of the sample.

The time point tag for this specimen amounts to: week 3, after first cycle of checkpoint inhibitor. Blood was sampled before treatment (T0) and at week 3 (W3), after the first cycle of checkpoint blockade. Except for two patients with rapid clinical progression, response was assessed 12 weeks after the first infusion by RECIST 1.1; disease control meant complete response, partial response or stable disease. Any patient who had received prior systemic cancer treatment, was on concomitant immunosuppressant therapy or had synchronous other active malignancies was excluded. In six patients, three with progression and three with disease control, sorted CD8+ memory and naive T cell subsets were sequenced at T0 and W3. Lymphoprep and SepMate tubes were used to isolate PBMC from blood, and red cell lysis was then performed. QIAamp DNA Blood Mini kits were used to extract DNA from PBMC and sorted T cell subsets. CD8+ T cell subsets were live-sorted on a FACSAria III cytometer and were frozen prior to DNA extraction. Fresh PBMC for flow cytometry were kept at 4 degrees C in PBS containing roughly 2% fetal bovine serum and were analyzed within 25 hours.

The germline V gene provides CDR1 SGHDN and CDR2 FVKESK. Inclusive of the bounding cysteine and phenylalanine, the CDR3 is 15 residues long. Only CDR3 DNA is held: 45 bases, read in frame from base 1. At the junction V is shortened by 5 bases and J by 0 bases, with 14 bases in between. The sequencing here drew on effector memory CD8+ T cells from blood, taken from a patient treated with checkpoint blockade. The sequence was collected from a human donor with melanoma. In this chain, TRBV14 is recombined with TRBJ2-7; no D gene is confidently identified. CDR3 protein: CASSAGRAPSYEQYF. In nucleotides, the sequence is TGTGCCAGCAGCGCAGGCCGGGCCCCCTCCTACGAGCAGTACTTC.